The rows below give T cell receptor beta chains drawn from one sample of a study of CD8 T cells in cerebrospinal fluid in Alzheimer's disease. TCRdb re-analyzed the 10x single-cell sequencing reads; it lists each CDR3 protein once, without DNA. Seen in this sample are several hundred distinct CDR3 sequences; the ten most common clones hold about 20%. Sequencing was performed on cerebrospinal fluid. These receptors all stem from a human donor in good health. The CDR3 runs from the conserved cysteine through the conserved F or W. The order of the fields is V gene, J gene, clone size, CDR3 protein. Clone size, where shown, is once, few, many, or a class for clones that have expanded.

TRBV27	TRBJ2-1	large	CASSLSGDEQFF
TRBV5-5	TRBJ1-5	medium-sized	CASSSLPGGSGQPQHF
TRBV5-1	TRBJ2-5	medium-sized	CASSISPGGLQETQYF
TRBV5-1	TRBJ2-1	large	CASSLAGQRGRDEQFF
TRBV29-1	TRBJ1-5	medium-sized	CSVSTGSSNQPQHF
TRBV9	TRBJ2-1	hyperexpanded	CASSADPGNEQFF
TRBV11-2	TRBJ2-2	medium-sized	CASRVGGVTGELFF
TRBV29-1	TRBJ2-5	medium-sized	CSVKTPGTQYF
TRBV30	TRBJ2-7	medium-sized	CACPRKGGAGEQYF
TRBV30	TRBJ2-1	medium-sized	CAWSPGLAGNEQFF
TRBV5-4	TRBJ2-1	hyperexpanded	CASSLARARPFGEQFF
TRBV12-3/TRBV12-4	TRBJ2-7	large	CASSPSPGQGGYEQYF
TRBV20-1	TRBJ2-7	medium-sized	CSASRGNEQYF
TRBV5-1	TRBJ2-5	medium-sized	CASSLIGKETQYF
TRBV6-1	TRBJ2-7	medium-sized	CASSAGQGSYEQYF
TRBV18	TRBJ2-1	NA	CASSPFRDRGGGSNEQFF
TRBV15	TRBJ2-1	medium-sized	CATSVQGGPYNEQFF
TRBV6-5	TRBJ2-7	medium-sized	CASSYSIQLNEQYF
TRBV11-2	TRBJ2-2	large	CASSLDATAFGTGELFF
TRBV9	TRBJ1-3	medium-sized	CASSVGGPGNTIYF
TRBV2	TRBJ2-3	medium-sized	CASRPTPSTDTQYF
TRBV29-1	TRBJ1-2	medium-sized	CSSREGDYGYTF
TRBV5-5	TRBJ1-6	medium-sized	CASSVQQDSYNSPLHF
TRBV20-1	TRBJ1-1	hyperexpanded	CSASLGHWNTEAFF